The entry below gives a single T cell receptor (beta chain) sequence along with its context. As yet, its antigen is unknown. Primers: 60 Vbeta forward and 13 Jbeta reverse. The protocol was immunoSEQ multiplex PCR, while the TCRdb copy is restricted to in-frame clones and leaves out a portion. The table shows fewer than 200,000 clones, with around 81% occurring only once. The germline V gene encodes CDR1 SEHNR and CDR2 FQNEAQ (reference sequence). V shed 6 bases and J 7 bases; nucleotides not matched to a gene: 5. The CDR3 spans 13 residues. The sample is drawn from a study of cytomegalovirus exposure and HLA in healthy donors. Study at large: Among the approximately 400 donors who were genotyped, about 80% fell in the genetic ancestry cluster that is associated with self-reported Caucasian donors.

Study-level results: It was confirmed in vitro that a few of the CMV-associated chains were specific for CMV antigens. Later analysis found that TCR beta chains associated with HLA were more clonally expanded than other, equally common chains.

This receptor was obtained from a woman in her 30s in good health and CMV-seronegative. Material for sequencing was PBMCs. V is TRBV7-9 and J is TRBJ2-2, with 7 nucleotides matching TRBD1. This chain's CDR3 is CASSTQGYGELFF. The CDR3 coding sequence is TGTGCCAGCAGTACACAGGGGTACGGGGAGCTGTTTTTT.